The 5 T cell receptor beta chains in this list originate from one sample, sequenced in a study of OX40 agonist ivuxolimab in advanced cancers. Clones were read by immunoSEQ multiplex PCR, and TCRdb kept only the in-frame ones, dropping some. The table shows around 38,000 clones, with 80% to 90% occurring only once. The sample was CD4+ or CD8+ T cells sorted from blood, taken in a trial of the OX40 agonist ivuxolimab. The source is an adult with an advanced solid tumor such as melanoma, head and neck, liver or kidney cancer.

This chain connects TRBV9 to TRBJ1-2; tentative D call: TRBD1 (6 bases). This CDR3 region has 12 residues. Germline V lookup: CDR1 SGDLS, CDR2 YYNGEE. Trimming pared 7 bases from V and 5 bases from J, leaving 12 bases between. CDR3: CASRGGQYGYTF. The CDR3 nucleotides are TGTGCCAGCCGCGGGGGGCAATATGGCTACACCTTC.

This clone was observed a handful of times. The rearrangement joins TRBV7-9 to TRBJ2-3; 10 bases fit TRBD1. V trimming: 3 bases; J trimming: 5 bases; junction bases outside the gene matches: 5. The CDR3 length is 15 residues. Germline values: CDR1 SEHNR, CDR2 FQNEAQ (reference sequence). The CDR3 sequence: CASSFRDRGVDTQYF. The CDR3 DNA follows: TGTGCCAGCAGCTTCCGGGACAGGGGCGTAGATACGCAGTATTTT.

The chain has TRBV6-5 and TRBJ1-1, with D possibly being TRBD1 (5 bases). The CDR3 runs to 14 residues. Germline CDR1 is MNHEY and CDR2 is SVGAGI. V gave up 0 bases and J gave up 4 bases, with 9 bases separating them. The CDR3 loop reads CASSYSRGTTEAFF. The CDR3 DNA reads TGTGCCAGCAGTTACTCACGGGGGACCACTGAAGCTTTCTTT.

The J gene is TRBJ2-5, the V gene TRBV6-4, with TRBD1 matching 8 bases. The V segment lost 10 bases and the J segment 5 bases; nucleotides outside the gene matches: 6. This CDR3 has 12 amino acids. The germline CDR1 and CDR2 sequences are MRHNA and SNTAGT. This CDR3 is CATYRGSETQYF. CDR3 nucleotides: TGTGCCACCTACAGGGGGTCGGAGACCCAGTACTTC.

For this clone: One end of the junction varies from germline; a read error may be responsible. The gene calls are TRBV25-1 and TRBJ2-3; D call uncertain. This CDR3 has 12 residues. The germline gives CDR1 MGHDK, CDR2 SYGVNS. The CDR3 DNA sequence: TGTGCCAGCAGTGAATATTCAGACACGCAGTATTTT. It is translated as CASSEYSDTQYF.